These 19 T cell receptor beta chains were sequenced from one sample in a study of blood T cell repertoires in COVID-19. Sequencing used immunoSEQ multiplex PCR; TCRdb keeps in-frame clones, though not all of them. The data hold about 130,000 clones, with around 87% observed a single time. Sequenced material: peripheral blood. The receptors here all came from a man in his sixties or seventies with active COVID-19.

This clone is a singleton in its sample. V is TRBV7-9 and J is TRBJ1-2, with TRBD1 identical over 8 bases. This CDR3 comprises 15 residues. The ends lost 5 bases at V and 7 bases at J; junction bases unmatched: 12. Looked up from germline, CDR1 is SEHNR and CDR2 is FQNEAQ (reference sequence). The CDR3 loop reads CASSPRTGRVGGYTF. In DNA form, the CDR3 reads TGTGCCAGCAGCCCCCGGACAGGGAGGGTTGGTGGCTACACCTTC.

The V call is TRBV25-1, the J call TRBJ1-1; no reliable D call. CDR3 length: 12 amino acids. V was clipped by 5 bases and J by 5 bases, with 9 bases between them. Germline values: CDR1 MGHDK, CDR2 SYGVNS. The CDR3 reads CASSTTGTEAFF. The CDR3 nucleotides read TGTGCCAGCAGTACGACGGGGACTGAAGCTTTCTTT.

V usage is TRBV5-1 and J usage is TRBJ2-5; 9 bases fit TRBD1. The CDR3 is 15 amino acids. V shed 3 bases, J shed 5 bases, and the junction held 8 bases outside the gene matches. Germline V CDR1 and CDR2: SGHRS, YFSETQ. The CDR3 region has the DNA TGCGCCAGCAGCTCTTCCGGGACAGGGTGGGAGACCCAGTACTTC. Translating it yields CASSSSGTGWETQYF.

The chain couples TRBV2 to TRBJ2-1, with TRBD2 identical over 8 bases. The V gene's germline CDR1 is SNHLY and CDR2 FYNNEI. J lost 1 base, V lost 6 bases, and 5 bases had no gene match. This CDR3 region has 15 residues. CDR3 nucleotides: TGTGCCAGCAGGGAAATAGCGGGGTCCTACAATGAGCAGTTCTTC. Residues: CASREIAGSYNEQFF.

The gene calls are TRBV6-6 and TRBJ1-5; D remains ambiguous. V was cut by 6 bases and J by 5 bases, with 5 bases left in between. The CDR3 covers 11 residues. Per the germline V gene, CDR1 is MNHNY and CDR2 is SVGAGI (reference sequence). CDR3 in amino acids: CASRRDQPQHF. In DNA, the CDR3 is TGTGCCAGCAGGAGAGATCAGCCCCAGCATTTT.

The chain recombines TRBV9 with TRBJ1-1; D possibly corresponds to TRBD1 (6 bases). V shed 3 bases and J shed 10 bases, with 10 bases lying between them. Germline values: CDR1 SGDLS, CDR2 YYNGEE. The CDR3 consists of 11 residues. The CDR3 region is CASSGWGPAFF. The CDR3 DNA reads TGTGCCAGCAGCGGGTGGGGGCCAGCTTTCTTT.

The V and J genes are TRBV24-1 and TRBJ1-2, with 7 bases aligning to TRBD1. V lost 7 bases and J lost 6; bases outside the gene matches: 16. This CDR3 contains 16 residues. CDR1 and CDR2 from the germline V gene are KGHDR and SFDVKD. CDR3 sequence reads: CATSPAGTGAINGYTF. The CDR3 DNA is TGTGCCACCAGCCCCGCCGGAACAGGGGCCATCAATGGCTACACCTTC.

The chain couples TRBV6-4 to TRBJ2-2, with 11 bases fitting TRBD2. The CDR3 is 16 residues long. In germline, CDR1 is MRHNA, CDR2 SNTAGT. J was trimmed by 2 bases and V by 6 bases; bases with no gene match: 5. CDR3 in DNA: TGTGCCAGCAGCGCTAGCGGGAGGCTCAACACCGGGGAGCTGTTTTTT. The encoded protein is CASSASGRLNTGELFF.

The chain recombines TRBV5-1 with TRBJ2-1; D gene unclear. The length of the CDR3 is 14 residues. Germline CDR1 reads SGHRS; CDR2 reads YFSETQ. Trimming took off 4 bases at V and 6 bases at J, with 14 bases between the two ends. In DNA form, the CDR3 reads TGCGCCAGCAGCCTAACCACCACGGGCAATGAGCAGTTCTTC. This codes for CASSLTTTGNEQFF.

This clone has a handful of counts. The chain joins TRBV6-5 to TRBJ1-1; a possible D gene is TRBD1 (5 bases). Germline V gives CDR1 MNHEY, CDR2 SVGAGI. V shed 6 bases and J shed 6 bases, with 17 bases lying between them. The CDR3 loop spans 14 amino acids. The CDR3 DNA follows: TGTGCCAGCAGCCGGACAAGGACGGACGCTGAAGCTTTCTTT. This encodes CASSRTRTDAEAFF.

This chain connects TRBV2 to TRBJ2-3; no clear D. V was cut by 6 bases and J by 0 bases, with 7 bases left in between. The CDR3 spans 13 residues. The germline CDR1 and CDR2 sequences are SNHLY and FYNNEI. CDR3 DNA: TGTGCCAGCAGGGTAGATAGCACAGATACGCAGTATTTT. This translates into CASRVDSTDTQYF.

This rearrangement joins TRBV7-2 to TRBJ2-7; perhaps TRBD2 as D (5 bases). The CDR3 length is 14 residues. Germline CDR1 and CDR2: SGHTA and FQGNSA. The germline V and J ends were trimmed by 1 base and 1 base, with 8 bases remaining between them. The CDR3 loop reads CASSLVGLSYEQYF. In DNA, the CDR3 is TGTGCCAGCAGCTTAGTTGGACTTTCCTACGAGCAGTACTTC.

The V and J genes are TRBV4-1 and TRBJ2-7; D call uncertain. Germline values: CDR1 MGHRA, CDR2 YSYEKL. The CDR3 is made up of 13 amino acids. The V and J ends lost 3 bases and 0 bases respectively, with 6 bases between them. CDR3 nucleotides: TGCGCCAGCAGCCACCCCTACTCCTACGAGCAGTACTTC. It is translated as CASSHPYSYEQYF.

This rearrangement joins TRBV28 to TRBJ2-7, with 8 bases lining up with TRBD1. CDR3 length: 15 amino acids. Trimming cost V 4 bases and J 0 bases; bases outside gene matches: 5. CDR1 is MDHEN, CDR2 SYDVKM, per germline. CDR3 nucleotide sequence: TGTGCCAGCAGTTCAAGGACAGGGCGCTCCTACGAGCAGTACTTC. Encoded protein: CASSSRTGRSYEQYF. Supplemented by reference TRBV28 and TRBJ2-7, the full variable domain reads DVKVTQSSRYLVKRTGEKVFLECVQDMDHENMFWYRQDPGLGLRLIYFSYDVKMKEKGDIPEGYSVSREKKERFSLILESASTNQTSMYLCASSSRTGRSYEQYFGPGTRLTVT.

The chain carries TRBV6-6 and TRBJ1-5, with D perhaps TRBD1 (5 bases). Germline values: CDR1 MNHNY, CDR2 SVGAGI (reference sequence). This CDR3 has 15 residues. V gave up 6 bases and J gave up 2 bases, with 14 bases separating them. CDR3 residues: CASSQGLVGNQPQHF. CDR3 DNA: TGTGCCAGCAGCCAGGGCCTGGTGGGCAATCAGCCCCAGCATTTT.

The chain uses TRBV7-9 and TRBJ2-6; 8 bases map to TRBD1. This CDR3 has 17 amino acids. Trimming took 4 bases from V and 3 from J; bases not matched to a gene: 8. Germline V gene data show CDR1 as SEHNR and CDR2 as FQNEAQ (reference sequence). In nucleotides, the CDR3 is TGTGCCAGCAGCTCAACAGGGGGTTTAGGTGGGGCCAACGTCCTGACTTTC. This sequence encodes CASSSTGGLGGANVLTF.

V usage is TRBV28 and J usage is TRBJ2-1, with a tentative D call TRBD2 (6 bases). The V gene's germline CDR1 is MDHEN and CDR2 SYDVKM. The V end lost 4 bases, the J end lost 8 bases, and 24 bases lay between the germline ends. The CDR3 is 17 amino acids. The CDR3 here is CASSSGDQPAGFDEQFF. The DNA for the CDR3 is TGTGCCAGCAGTTCGGGGGACCAGCCGGCGGGATTCGATGAGCAGTTCTTC.

The chain joins TRBV11-3 to TRBJ2-1; 9 positions match TRBD2. The germline CDR1 and CDR2 sequences are SGHNT and YENEEA. The CDR3 loop spans 15 amino acids. J lost 4 bases, V lost 4 bases, and 5 bases had no gene match. DNA for the CDR3: TGTGCCAGCAGCTCCGGGACTAGCCAGTACAATGAGCAGTTCTTC. As protein: CASSSGTSQYNEQFF.

A single count supports this clone. The chain carries TRBV11-2 and TRBJ2-4; 10 nucleotides agree with TRBD1. J was trimmed by 0 bases and V by 8 bases; bases with no gene match: 4. CDR1 SGHAT and CDR2 FQNNGV come from the germline V gene. This CDR3 spans 15 amino acids. CDR3 loop: CASRGDRGAKNIQYF. As DNA, the CDR3 is TGTGCCAGCCGGGGGGACAGGGGAGCCAAAAACATTCAGTACTTC.